This T cell receptor (beta chain) was documented in a study of regulatory T cells in long-lasting Graves disease. HTBI primers from iRepertoire and Arm-PCR of CDR3 regions yielded the TCR beta libraries. One entry per CDR3 protein results from TCRdb running MiXCR on the multiplex PCR reads. Counted here are roughly 700,000 distinct CDR3 sequences, around 30% occurring once; the ten biggest clones make up roughly 41%. This clonotype was detected a few times. CDR3 size: 15 residues. From germline, CDR1 is DFQATT and CDR2 SNEGSKA (reference sequence). Trimming removed 1 base at V and 7 bases at J, with 16 bases between. Specified time point: persistent/refractory GD, antithyroid drugs over 5 years with positive TRAb. Extracted RNA from PBMCs served as the source of the TCR library.

The sequenced sample was peripheral blood mononuclear cells (PBMCs), obtained when the disease was refractory, from a patient treated with antithyroid drugs. The rearrangement links TRBV20-1 to TRBJ1-4, with D possibly TRBD1 on 6 matching bases. This sequence originates from a female donor with Graves disease. The CDR3 region is CSARARARGFEKLFF. The CDR3 DNA reads as TGCAGTGCTAGAGCGCGGGCCAGGGGTTTTGAAAAACTGTTTTTT.